The TCR beta chain described here comes from a study of cytomegalovirus exposure and HLA in healthy donors. Study at large: Caucasian-associated ancestry cluster membership applied to around 76% of 300 to 450 genotyped donors.

This clone was detected only a few times. As yet, its antigen is unknown. The primer mix had 60 Vbeta and 13 Jbeta primers. Assay used: immunoSEQ multiplex PCR; TCRdb lists only in-frame clones, some missing. Here the sample spans 140,000 to 150,000 clones, approximately 78% being singletons. General study points: A previous analysis found most TCR beta V segments productive roughly 87% or roughly 30% of the time. In a later analysis, compared with equally common non-associated chains, HLA-associated beta chains were more expanded.

This CDR3 region has 15 residues. Trimming removed 5 bases from V and 1 base from J; junction bases left unmatched: 2. Germline V gene sequence: CDR1 SGHVS, CDR2 FQNEAQ. The source of this sequence is a man aged 35 to 55 in good health and CMV-seropositive. Sequencing was done on a sample of PBMCs. This chain uses TRBV7-8 with TRBJ2-2, with 9 bases matching TRBD2. The CDR3 nucleotides read TGTGCCAGCAGCAAAGCGGGAGGGAACACCGGGGAGCTGTTTTTT. This translates into CASSKAGGNTGELFF. The variable domain in full, with the rest retrieved from reference TRBV7-8 and TRBJ2-2, is GAGVSQSPRYKVAKRGQDVALRCDPISGHVSLFWYQQALGQGPEFLTYFQNEAQLDKSGLPSDRFFAERPEGSVSTLKIQRTQQEDSAVYLCASSKAGGNTGELFFGEGSRLTVL.